A single sample is the source of the 22 T cell receptor beta chains below, sequenced in a study of beta chain features in type 1 diabetes (dated by TCRdb to 2016 to 2019). The library came from the immunoSEQ multiplex PCR assay. All of the isolated RNA was reverse transcribed with the High Capacity cDNA Reverse Transcription Kit, so expressed TCRB transcripts were sequenced. Drawn from immuneACCESS, this table holds only the in-frame rearrangements with V and J called that TCRdb kept. Clones are partly lost; checked studies trace under half to an unresolved V gene and leave the rest unexplained. In all, the sample holds some 100,000 clones, and almost 40% of those were seen once. The top ten constitute over 0.065% of the sample. Sequencing was done on a sample of stem cell memory CD4+ T cells from blood. The cell subset or site label for this specimen denotes: stem cell-like memory CD4+ T cells. The receptors were gathered from a woman under 30 in good health.

This clone was detected a few times. The rearrangement uses TRBV18 and TRBJ1-1, with no clear D. V lost 2 bases to trimming and J lost 0 bases, with 7 bases between them. This CDR3 is built from 14 residues. Germline assignment: CDR1 KGHSH and CDR2 LQKENI. CDR3 residues: CASSPAGMNTEAFF. CDR3 coding DNA: TGTGCCAGCTCACCAGCAGGAATGAACACTGAAGCTTTCTTT.

The chain employs TRBV18 and TRBJ2-3; no reliable D call. CDR3 length equals 15 residues. The germline V gene encodes CDR1 KGHSH and CDR2 LQKENI. V lost 5 bases to trimming and J lost 1 base, with 13 bases between them. CDR3 sequence: CASSTGSSGTDTQYF. CDR3 bases: TGTGCCAGCTCAACCGGGTCCTCAGGCACAGATACGCAGTATTTT.

The chain couples TRBV25-1 to TRBJ1-2, with 7 bases that match TRBD1. The CDR3 covers 15 residues. V lost 4 bases to trimming and J lost 8 bases; unmatched junction nucleotides: 13. Germline-derived CDR1 and CDR2 are MGHDK and SYGVNS. The CDR3 is CASSGIVDRVRGYTF. CDR3 sequence (DNA): TGTGCCAGCAGTGGCATCGTTGACAGGGTGCGGGGCTACACCTTC.

This chain joins TRBV19 and TRBJ2-1, with 8 bases fitting TRBD2. Germline lookup yields CDR1 LNHDA and CDR2 SQIVND (reference sequence). This CDR3 is built from 16 residues. Trimming removed 8 bases from V and 1 base from J; junction bases left unmatched: 10. CDR3 amino acids: CASARGGRLSYNEQFF. The CDR3, as DNA: TGTGCCAGTGCCCGGGGCGGGAGGCTTTCCTACAATGAGCAGTTCTTC.

This clone was found a few times. The J gene is TRBJ2-5, the V gene TRBV18; weak D call: TRBD2 (6 bases). Germline values: CDR1 KGHSH, CDR2 LQKENI. The V gene lost 4 bases and the J gene lost 2 bases, with 8 bases spanning the gap. The CDR3 contains 13 residues. CDR3 nucleotide sequence: TGTGCCAGCTCACTGGGACTTCAAGAGACCCAGTACTTC. It encodes CASSLGLQETQYF. Full variable domain (outside the CDR3, taken from reference TRBV18 and TRBJ2-5): NAGVMQNPRHLVRRRGQEARLRCSPMKGHSHVYWYRQLPEEGLKFMVYLQKENIIDESGMPKERFSAEFPKEGPSILRIQQVVRGDSAAYFCASSLGLQETQYFGPGTRLLVL.

V is TRBV30 and J is TRBJ2-2, with 8 nucleotides matching TRBD2. Germline CDR1 GTSNPN, CDR2 SVGIG (reference sequence). V gave up 3 bases and J gave up 8 bases; unmatched junction bases: 5. CDR3 length: 13 residues. In DNA form, the CDR3 reads TGTGCCTGGAGGCGGGAGGTGACAGGGGAGCTGTTTTTT. This gives the protein CAWRREVTGELFF.

This clone was recorded a few times. The rearrangement links TRBV7-2 to TRBJ1-5; 7 nucleotides agree with TRBD1. Trimming removed 3 bases from V and 5 bases from J; junction bases left unmatched: 13. CDR1 is SGHTA and CDR2 is FQGNSA in the germline V gene. This CDR3 contains 17 residues. The CDR3 loop reads CASSFFIPGQRYQPQHF. CDR3 DNA: TGTGCCAGCAGCTTCTTTATTCCGGGACAGAGATATCAGCCCCAGCATTTT.

The V and J genes are TRBV11-3 and TRBJ2-1; TRBD1 might be the D (5 bases). The V and J ends lost 5 bases and 4 bases respectively, with 15 bases between them. The CDR3 runs 15 residues. Germline V gene data show CDR1 as SGHNT and CDR2 as YENEEA. The CDR3 DNA sequence: TGTGCCAGCAGCCCAGGGTGGCAGGGATACAATGAGCAGTTCTTC. It is translated as CASSPGWQGYNEQFF.

This chain uses TRBV7-9 with TRBJ2-5; 11 bases map to TRBD2. The CDR3 runs to 14 residues. V was pared by 5 bases and J by 12 bases, with 11 bases of the junction left unmatched. Germline loops: CDR1 SEHNR, CDR2 FQNEAQ (reference sequence). The CDR3 sequence: CASSILAGVCPKYF. CDR3 in DNA: TGTGCCAGCAGCATACTAGCGGGAGTGTGTCCCAAGTACTTC.

This rearrangement joins TRBV5-1 to TRBJ2-5; 11 nucleotides align to TRBD2. Trimming removed 7 bases from V and 3 bases from J; junction bases left unmatched: 8. This CDR3 has 15 residues. Germline CDR1 is SGHRS and CDR2 is YFSETQ. CDR3 residues: CASDALAGGEETQYF. The CDR3 coding sequence is TGCGCCAGCGACGCCCTAGCGGGAGGAGAAGAGACCCAGTACTTC.

This clone has a handful of counts. V is TRBV7-9 and J is TRBJ2-5; tentative D call: TRBD2 (5 bases). Germline CDR1 reads SEHNR; CDR2 reads FQNEAQ (reference sequence). Trimming removed 3 bases from V and 3 bases from J, with 11 bases in between. The CDR3 length is 14 residues. The CDR3, as DNA: TGTGCCAGCAGCTTCCTAGCCGTAAAAGAGACCCAGTACTTC. This gives the protein CASSFLAVKETQYF. Supplemented by reference TRBV7-9 and TRBJ2-5, the full variable domain reads DTGVSQNPRHKITKRGQNVTFRCDPISEHNRLYWYRQTLGQGPEFLTYFQNEAQLEKSRLLSDRFSAERPKGSFSTLEIQRTEQGDSAMYLCASSFLAVKETQYFGPGTRLLVL.

The V and J genes are TRBV5-1 and TRBJ2-7; the match to TRBD2 covers 7 bases. The V gene end was trimmed by 3 bases and the J gene end by 4 bases; junction bases not matched to a gene: 13. The germline V gene encodes CDR1 SGHRS and CDR2 YFSETQ. The CDR3 loop spans 16 amino acids. In DNA, the CDR3 is TGCGCCAGCAGCTCCCACTTGGGCGGGAGTGGGTACGAGCAGTACTTC. Translated: CASSSHLGGSGYEQYF.

The chain employs TRBV7-9 and TRBJ1-5; 8 bases are a match to TRBD1. Germline V gives CDR1 SEHNR, CDR2 FQNEAQ (reference sequence). This CDR3 is 19 amino acids long. Trimming at V came to 0 bases and at J to 4 bases, leaving 14 bases not matched to a gene. The CDR3 sequence: CASSLAVGGRGRGNQPQHF. The CDR3 coding sequence is TGTGCCAGCAGCTTAGCGGTCGGGGGCAGGGGGCGAGGTAATCAGCCCCAGCATTTT.

This clone was picked up one time. The chain links TRBV2 to TRBJ2-5, with 8 positions matching TRBD1. CDR3 length equals 14 residues. Germline trimming cut 6 bases from V and 5 bases from J; bases unmatched to any gene: 8. Germline assignment: CDR1 SNHLY and CDR2 FYNNEI. CDR3 region: CASSGQGSPETQYF. The CDR3 nucleotides are TGTGCCAGCAGCGGACAGGGTTCCCCTGAGACCCAGTACTTC.

This chain connects TRBV5-1 to TRBJ2-7; TRBD2 matches at 13 bases. The junction had 4 bases not matched to a gene; V was cut back by 0 bases and J by 4 bases. CDR3 length equals 16 residues. CDR1 is SGHRS, CDR2 YFSETQ, per germline. As DNA, the CDR3 is TGCGCCAGCAGCTTGGGGGGGACTAGCGGGAAGTACGAGCAGTACTTC. Its translation: CASSLGGTSGKYEQYF.

This clone was picked up a small number of times. This chain's CDR3 is CASSVLAGPYNEQFF. The CDR3 nucleotides are TGTGCCAGCAGCGTACTAGCGGGACCCTACAATGAGCAGTTCTTC. The chain employs TRBV7-3 and TRBJ2-1; 10 bases are shared with TRBD2. The CDR3 length is 15 residues. In germline, CDR1 is SGHTA, CDR2 FQGTGA. The junction had 3 bases not matched to a gene; V was cut back by 5 bases and J by 2 bases. The full variable domain, with the rest looked up from reference TRBV7-3 and TRBJ2-1, is GAGVSQTPSNKVTEKGKYVELRCDPISGHTALYWYRQSLGQGPEFLIYFQGTGAADDSGLPNDRFFAVRPEGSVSTLKIQRTERGDSAVYLCASSVLAGPYNEQFFGPGTRLTVL.

In its sample, this clone was seen once. The CDR3 nucleotides read TGTGCCAGCAGCTTGAGGCCAGGGCCCGCTGGAAACACCATATATTTT. It codes for CASSLRPGPAGNTIYF. The genes are TRBV5-6 and TRBJ1-3; D might be TRBD1 (5 bases). Germline V lookup: CDR1 SGHDT, CDR2 YYEEEE. CDR3 length equals 16 residues. V was trimmed by 1 base and J by 2 bases, leaving 13 bases between them. The variable domain in full, completed from reference TRBV5-6 and TRBJ1-3, reads DAGVTQSPTHLIKTRGQQVTLRCSPKSGHDTVSWYQQALGQGPQFIFQYYEEEERQRGNFPDRFSGHQFPNYSSELNVNALLLGDSALYLCASSLRPGPAGNTIYFGEGSWLTVV.

Only a few counts were recorded for this clone. The V call is TRBV7-9, the J call TRBJ1-2, with D unclear. The length of the CDR3 is 15 residues. V lost 5 bases to trimming and J lost 3 bases, with 16 bases between them. The germline V gene encodes CDR1 SEHNR and CDR2 FQNEAQ (reference sequence). CDR3 protein: CASSRFEKTHYGYTF. The CDR3 DNA sequence: TGTGCCAGCAGCCGTTTCGAAAAAACTCACTATGGCTACACCTTC.

The chain employs TRBV6-1 and TRBJ2-7, with D uncertain. Germline loops: CDR1 MNHNS, CDR2 SASEGT. The CDR3 is 12 residues long. The V and J ends lost 6 bases and 2 bases respectively, with 8 bases between them. Written as DNA, the CDR3 is TGTGCCAGCAGCGGTCCAACCTACGAGCAGTACTTC. The encoded protein is CASSGPTYEQYF.

The chain employs TRBV27 and TRBJ1-2, with D possibly matching TRBD1 (5 bases). Germline V CDR1 and CDR2: MNHEY, SMNVEV (reference sequence). The V gene lost 2 bases and the J gene lost 4 bases, with 17 bases spanning the gap. The CDR3 extends over 16 amino acids. In DNA, the CDR3 is TGTGCCAGCAGTTTAATAGGGGCGGAACGAAGCTATGGCTACACCTTC. This codes for CASSLIGAERSYGYTF.

V and J are TRBV4-3 and TRBJ2-7, with 8 nucleotides matching TRBD2. This CDR3 spans 16 amino acids. Germline CDR1 reads LGHNA; CDR2 reads YSLEER. V gave up 5 bases and J gave up 3 bases; unmatched junction bases: 12. This CDR3 reads CASSVRSGLAGYEQYF. The CDR3 DNA follows: TGCGCCAGCAGCGTCCGGTCTGGACTAGCAGGCTACGAGCAGTACTTC.

The chain combines TRBV11-3 with TRBJ2-5, with 12 bases matching TRBD2. The CDR3 is 18 amino acids. Per the germline V gene, CDR1 is SGHNT and CDR2 is YENEEA. Trimming took 3 bases from V and 5 from J; bases not matched to a gene: 13. CDR3 in DNA: TGTGCCAGCAGCTTGGGGGCACTAGCGGGAGGACTCGAGGAGACCCAGTACTTC. Translating gives CASSLGALAGGLEETQYF.